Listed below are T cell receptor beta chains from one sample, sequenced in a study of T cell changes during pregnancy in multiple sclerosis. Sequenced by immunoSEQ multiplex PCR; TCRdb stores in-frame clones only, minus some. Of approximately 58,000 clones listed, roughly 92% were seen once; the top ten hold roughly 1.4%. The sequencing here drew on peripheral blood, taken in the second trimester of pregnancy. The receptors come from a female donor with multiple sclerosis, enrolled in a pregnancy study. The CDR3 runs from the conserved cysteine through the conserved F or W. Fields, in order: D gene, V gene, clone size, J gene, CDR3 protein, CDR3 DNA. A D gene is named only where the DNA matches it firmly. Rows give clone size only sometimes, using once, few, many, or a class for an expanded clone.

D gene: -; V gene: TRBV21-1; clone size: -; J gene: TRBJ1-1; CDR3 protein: CASSKVMGGTEAFF; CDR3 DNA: TGTGCCAGCAGCAAAGTGATGGGGGGCACTGAAGCTTTCTTT
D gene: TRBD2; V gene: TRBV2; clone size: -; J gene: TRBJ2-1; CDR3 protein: CATRTSGSSIEQFF; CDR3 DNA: TGTGCCACCCGGACTAGCGGGAGTTCTATTGAGCAGTTCTTC
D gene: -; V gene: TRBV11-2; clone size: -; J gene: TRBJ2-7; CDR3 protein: CASSPESLYYEQYF; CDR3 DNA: TGTGCCAGCAGCCCGGAGAGTCTCTACTACGAGCAGTACTTC
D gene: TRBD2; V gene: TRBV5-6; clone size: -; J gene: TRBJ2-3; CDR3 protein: CASSLRGITDTQYF; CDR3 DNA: TGTGCCAGCAGCCTGCGGGGGATCACAGATACGCAGTATTTT
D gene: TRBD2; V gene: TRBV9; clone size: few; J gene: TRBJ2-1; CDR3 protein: CASSVGAGVYNEQFF; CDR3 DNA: TGTGCCAGCAGCGTAGGGGCGGGAGTATATAATGAGCAGTTCTTC
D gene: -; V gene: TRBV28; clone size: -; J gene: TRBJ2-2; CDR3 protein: CASSPQANTGELFF; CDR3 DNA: TGTGCCAGCAGTCCACAAGCGAACACCGGGGAGCTGTTTTTT
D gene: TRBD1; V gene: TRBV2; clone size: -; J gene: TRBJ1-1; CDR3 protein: CASKWDRGNTEAFF; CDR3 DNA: TGTGCCAGCAAGTGGGACAGGGGGAACACTGAAGCTTTCTTT
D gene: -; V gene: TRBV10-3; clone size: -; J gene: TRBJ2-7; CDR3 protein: CAISTTGNGYEQYF; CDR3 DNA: TGTGCCATCAGCACTACAGGGAATGGCTACGAGCAGTACTTC
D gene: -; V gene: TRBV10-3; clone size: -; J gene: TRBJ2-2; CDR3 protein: CAISTDYPNTGELFF; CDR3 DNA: TGTGCCATCAGTACGGACTATCCGAACACCGGGGAGCTGTTTTTT
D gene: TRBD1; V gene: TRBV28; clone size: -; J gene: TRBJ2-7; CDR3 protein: CASRPGQRYEQYF; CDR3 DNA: TGTGCCAGCAGGCCGGGACAGCGCTACGAGCAGTACTTC
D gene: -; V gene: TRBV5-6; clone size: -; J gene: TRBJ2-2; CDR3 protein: CASSFGTQNTGELFF; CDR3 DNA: TGTGCCAGCAGCTTCGGGACTCAGAACACCGGGGAGCTGTTTTTT
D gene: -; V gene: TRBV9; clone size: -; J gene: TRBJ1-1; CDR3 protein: CASSAQRGGPTEAFF; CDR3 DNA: TGTGCCAGCAGCGCCCAGAGGGGGGGCCCTACTGAAGCTTTCTTT
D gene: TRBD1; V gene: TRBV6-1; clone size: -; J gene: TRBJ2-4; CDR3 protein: CASSGPGQGSTLAKNIQYF; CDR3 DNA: TGTGCCAGCAGTGGACCGGGACAGGGTTCGACCCTAGCCAAAAACATTCAGTACTTC
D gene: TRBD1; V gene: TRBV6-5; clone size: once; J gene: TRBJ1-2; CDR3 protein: CASSLSGTGISGYTF; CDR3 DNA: TGTGCCAGCAGTTTAAGCGGGACAGGGATCTCTGGCTACACCTTC
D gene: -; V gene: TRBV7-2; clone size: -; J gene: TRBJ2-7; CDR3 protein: CASSASPGYEQYF; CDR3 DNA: TGTGCCAGCAGCGCCTCTCCAGGCTACGAGCAGTACTTC
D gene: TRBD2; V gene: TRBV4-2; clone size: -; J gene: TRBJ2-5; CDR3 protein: CASSQQIGLAQETQYF; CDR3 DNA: TGTGCCAGCAGCCAACAAATAGGACTAGCCCAAGAGACCCAGTACTTC
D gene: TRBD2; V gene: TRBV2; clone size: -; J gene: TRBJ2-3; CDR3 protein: CASRRTSGLFDTQYF; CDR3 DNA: TGTGCCAGCAGAAGGACTAGCGGATTATTTGATACGCAGTATTTT
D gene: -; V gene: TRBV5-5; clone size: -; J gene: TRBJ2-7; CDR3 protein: CASSFSPSFYEQYF; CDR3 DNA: TGTGCCAGCAGCTTCTCTCCTAGTTTCTACGAGCAGTACTTC
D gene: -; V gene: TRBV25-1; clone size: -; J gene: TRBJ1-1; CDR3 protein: CASRRGNTEAFF; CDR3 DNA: TGTGCCAGCAGGCGGGGGAACACTGAAGCTTTCTTT
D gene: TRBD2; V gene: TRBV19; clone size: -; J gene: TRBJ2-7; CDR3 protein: CASSRTSGSTEQYF; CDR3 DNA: TGTGCCAGTAGCCGGACTAGCGGATCTACGGAGCAGTACTTC
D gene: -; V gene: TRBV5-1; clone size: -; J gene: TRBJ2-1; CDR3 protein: CASSLGAGPSYNEQFF; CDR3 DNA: TGCGCCAGCAGCTTGGGGGCGGGGCCCTCCTACAATGAGCAGTTCTTC
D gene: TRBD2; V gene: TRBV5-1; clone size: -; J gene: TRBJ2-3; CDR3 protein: CASSLAPGLAGSTDTQYF; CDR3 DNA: TGCGCCAGCAGCTTGGCCCCGGGACTAGCCGGTAGCACAGATACGCAGTATTTT
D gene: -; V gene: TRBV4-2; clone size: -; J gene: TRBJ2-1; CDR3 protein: CASSQQQESSYNEQFF; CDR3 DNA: TGTGCCAGCAGCCAGCAACAGGAAAGCTCCTACAATGAGCAGTTCTTC
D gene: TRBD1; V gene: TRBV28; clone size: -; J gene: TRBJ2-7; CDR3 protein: CASRLGQGGGYEQYF; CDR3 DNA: TGTGCCAGCAGACTAGGACAGGGTGGAGGGTACGAGCAGTACTTC
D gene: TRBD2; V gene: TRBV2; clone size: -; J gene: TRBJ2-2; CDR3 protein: CASSELTSLNTGELFF; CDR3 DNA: TGTGCCAGCAGTGAACTGACTAGCTTGAACACCGGGGAGCTGTTTTTT
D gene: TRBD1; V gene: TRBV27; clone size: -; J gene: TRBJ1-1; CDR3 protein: CASSVDTGGRTEAFF; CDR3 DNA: TGTGCCAGCAGTGTCGACACAGGGGGGAGGACTGAAGCTTTCTTT
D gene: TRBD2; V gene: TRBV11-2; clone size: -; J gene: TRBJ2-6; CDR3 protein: CARGSGRRGANVLTF; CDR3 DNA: TGTGCCAGGGGTAGCGGGAGGCGTGGGGCCAACGTCCTGACTTTC
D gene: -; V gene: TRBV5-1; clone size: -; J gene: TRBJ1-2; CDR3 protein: CASSLAAGMDYGYTF; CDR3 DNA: TGCGCCAGCAGCTTGGCGGCGGGGATGGACTATGGCTACACCTTC